The next 8 T cell receptor beta chains were all read from a single sample in a study of blood T cells in healthy people across ages. Combining a sample-barcoded 5' primer with a J-beta primer mix, a second PCR ran for roughly 7 to 11 cycles. TCRdb reanalysed the 5' RACE reads using MiXCR and keeps one entry per CDR3 protein. The sample holds hundreds of thousands of distinct CDR3 sequences, roughly 30% seen once. What was sequenced was blood. These receptors originate from a woman older than 75 in good health.

In regard to this clonotype: A much bigger clone sits one base away, suggesting this may be a read error. Given the absence of the conserved phenylalanine or tryptophan at the CDR3 end, a read error is likely. The rearrangement uses TRBV4-2 and TRBJ1-6; D ambiguous. Trimming pared 7 bases from V and 0 bases from J, leaving 13 bases between. The germline V gene has CDR1 LGHNA and CDR2 YNFKEQ. The CDR3 consists of 16 residues. This chain's CDR3 is CASTLDLSSYNSPLHL. CDR3 nucleotides: TGTGCCAGCACCCTAGATCTGAGCTCCTATAATTCACCCCTCCACCTT.

On this clonotype: A much larger clone is a single base away; this may be a read error. The chain links TRBV7-9 to TRBJ2-6, with D possibly being TRBD1 (6 bases). There are 15 residues in the CDR3. Germline V gives CDR1 SEHNR, CDR2 FQNEAQ (reference sequence). CDR3 region: CASRRTGSGANVRTF. In DNA form, the CDR3 reads TGTGCCAGCAGACGTACAGGGTCTGGGGCCAACGTCCGGACTTTC.

As concerns this clonotype: The CDR3 ends on some other residue instead of the conserved phenylalanine or tryptophan, so this is likely a read error. Because the CDR3's place on the DNA is in doubt, the DNA is left out and the CDR3 is given as listed by TCRdb. The chain couples TRBV5-6 to TRBJ2-5; the table's D call, TRBD2, has no DNA check behind it. CDR1 and CDR2 from the germline V gene are SGHDT and YYEEEE. The CDR3 is 15 amino acids in total, end residues counted. CDR3 in amino acids: CASSRGGMDGYTFGS.

This clonotype was counted at least ten times. In DNA form, the CDR3 reads TGTGCCAGCACCCATGCGCGGTACGAGCAGTACTTC. It translates to CASTHARYEQYF. The chain joins TRBV28 to TRBJ2-7; no definite D call. The CDR3 covers 12 residues. CDR1 MDHEN and CDR2 SYDVKM come from the germline V gene. V lost 7 bases and J lost 4, with 11 bases in between.

The gene calls are TRBV2 and TRBJ1-1; D is unresolved. Trimming shortened V by 3 bases and J by 8 bases, and 7 bases separated the two germline ends. The CDR3 extends over 11 amino acids. Germline-derived CDR1 and CDR2 are SNHLY and FYNNEI. CDR3 sequence reads: CASSEGREAFF. The CDR3 DNA follows: TGTGCCAGCAGTGAGGGCAGAGAAGCTTTCTTT.

Only a few counts were recorded for this clonotype. The rearrangement uses TRBV29-1 and TRBJ1-1; no reliable D call. The germline CDR1 and CDR2 sequences are SQVTM and ANQGSEA. Trimming left V 0 bases short and J 4 bases short, with 15 bases between. The CDR3 spans 15 residues. DNA for the CDR3: TGCAGCGTTGAAGATTACTCCCCCGGAGGCACTGAAGCTTTCTTT. Its protein product is CSVEDYSPGGTEAFF.

The rearrangement uses TRBV4-1 and TRBJ1-2, with 9 bases lining up with TRBD1. The CDR3 extends over 14 amino acids. The V gene's germline CDR1 is MGHRA and CDR2 YSYEKL. After removal of 2 bases from V and 8 bases from J, the junction contained 6 bases not matched to a gene. The CDR3 loop is CASSQPGQGSGYTF. The CDR3 bases are TGCGCCAGCAGCCAACCGGGACAGGGATCCGGCTACACCTTC.

This clonotype has more than one count but fewer than ten. Sequence at one end of the junction differs from germline and may be a read error. The rearrangement links TRBV10-3 to TRBJ1-3; D perhaps matches TRBD1 (5 bases). This CDR3 has 15 amino acids. The germline V gene has CDR1 ENHRY and CDR2 SYGVKD. The CDR3 DNA is TGTGCCATCAGTGAGGGTGACAGTGCTGGAAATACCATATATTTT. It specifies CAISEGDSAGNTIYF.